This T cell receptor beta chain emerged from a study of T cells in Graves' hyperthyroidism and ophthalmopathy (dated by TCRdb to between 2018 and 2021). About the full investigation: Peripheral blood was sampled at the time of initial diagnosis, prior to any treatment. To identify distinguishing TCR V-J signatures, a discovery cohort of 90 to 100 patients was used, comprising 40 to 45 with Graves' ophthalmopathy and 57 with stable Graves' hyperthyroidism. Whether ophthalmopathy could be predicted prospectively was tested in an independent validation cohort made up of 18 hyperthyroidism patients plus 17 patients who later progressed to ophthalmopathy. The roughly 99 discovery patients were divided at random into training and test sets in a 7:3 ratio. In addition, the study compared T-cell repertoires in thyroid tissue and in blood from six Graves' hyperthyroidism patients. After blood sampling, hyperthyroidism patients were treated with methimazole at a starting dose of 30 mg daily, and ophthalmopathy patients were treated with high-dose intravenous methylprednisolone. TCR Vbeta CDR3 sequencing of 130 to 150 peripheral blood samples (approximately 44 ophthalmopathy, 75 or so hyperthyroidism and roughly 17 progressor patients) is reported in the paper.

From the germline V gene, CDR1 is SGHVS and CDR2 is FNYEAQ. The CDR3 runs 14 amino acids, cysteine and phenylalanine included. Of the read, only the CDR3 DNA is kept; its 42 bases are in frame from base 1. V is trimmed back by 5 bases and J by 5 bases, and the junction contains 6 bases that no gene match accounts for. There are many counts of this clonotype. Its target antigen remains unknown. No much larger clone is present one base from it, and per-base qualities are unavailable. TCR beta CDR3 regions were amplified from RNA transcripts. The TCR CDR3 was subjected to a first round of RT-PCR using the HTBI primer set and the Qiagen OneStep RT-PCR kit. Libraries were constructed in a second round of multiplex PCR, after which size selection and purification were performed. Libraries were sequenced paired-end with 100 bp reads on an Illumina HiSeq2000. As for the original processing: Raw data were processed with SOAPnuke, discarding reads with adapters, uncalled bases, mean Phred below 15, or no exact constant-primer or identifier match. High-quality paired reads were merged using COPE v1.2.5, and each unique nucleotide sequence was defined as a clonotype. MiTCR v1.1 was used to align the clonotypes against IMGT TRBV, TRBD and TRBJ reference segments. The analysis included only V-J combinations with a frequency above 0.0001, which together covered approximately 99% of the repertoires. A TCS score was defined as the ratio between F50 (clonal expansion) and ExV (chaos), using BLOSUM62-based TCRdist between CDR3 peptides within each V-J. Welch's t-statistics and random forest reduced just over 500 V-J features to 10 to 15, which were used in a naive Bayes classifier (R e1071). The Morisita-Horn index was used to measure how similar the thyroid and blood repertoires were. TCRdb handled the public reads itself, with Q25 trimming in fastp and clone calling in MiXCR, and kept productive beta chains. Entries that share a CDR3 protein sequence are merged under the most common genes and DNA. These V and J calls rely on TCRdb rather than the paper's analysis. Within this sample are 750,000 to 900,000 distinct CDR3 sequences, with about two fifths of them counted one time only. The ten largest make up around 10% of the sample.

A patient counted as having stable Graves' hyperthyroidism if no progression to ophthalmopathy occurred over 18 months of follow-up. Hyperthyroidism patients were newly diagnosed, with disease duration under 2 months, and aged 18 to 65 years. Any patient with an uncontrolled infection, another autoimmune disease, pregnancy or lactation was excluded. Diagnoses were established on the basis of clinical symptoms, serum thyroxine and TRAb, thyroid ultrasound, and orbital computed tomography. Ficoll-Paque density gradient centrifugation was used to isolate PBMCs from under 11 ml of fresh peripheral blood. Total RNA was extracted with Trizol reagent, and quality was checked on an Agilent 2100 Bioanalyzer. Overall results and qualifications from the work: Sample size was not statistically predetermined, and investigators were not blinded to group allocation. Most expanded thyroid clonotypes (frequency above 0.001) were also detected in blood, suggesting blood repertoires may reflect thyroid immune responses. In validation, progression to ophthalmopathy was predicted by the model with 70.59% sensitivity and roughly 76% specificity, a median of about 6.4 months before onset. In cross-validation, a model built on a 13 V-J signature told ophthalmopathy apart from stable hyperthyroidism with 85% to 90% sensitivity and about 81% specificity, and in testing the same model reached 80%/75%.

This TCR derives from a man younger than 35 with Graves' hyperthyroidism. The sequence joins TRBV7-6 to TRBJ2-5, with 9 bases in between that match TRBD2. The specimen sequenced was blood. The DNA sequence is given as TGTGCCAGCAGCACAGCGGGGGGTGGCGAGACCCAGTACTTC. It translates to CASSTAGGGETQYF.